This entry concerns a single T cell receptor (beta chain). This sample was included in a study of siplizumab effects on memory and regulatory T cells. Profiling relied on immunoSEQ multiplex PCR, and the TCRdb table lists in-frame clones only, not all of them. The sample records some 96,000 clones, 94% being singletons. The V gene end was trimmed by 7 bases and the J gene end by 3 bases; junction bases not matched to a gene: 3. The germline V gene has CDR1 MNHEY and CDR2 SVGAGI. The CDR3 extends over 13 amino acids. The source is a human donor in good health. The V and J genes are TRBV6-5 and TRBJ2-1; 7 bases align to TRBD1. Material for sequencing was non-Treg CD4+ T cells sorted from blood. The CDR3: CASTRDSYNEQFF. CDR3 sequence (DNA): TGTGCCAGCACAAGGGACAGCTACAATGAGCAGTTCTTC.